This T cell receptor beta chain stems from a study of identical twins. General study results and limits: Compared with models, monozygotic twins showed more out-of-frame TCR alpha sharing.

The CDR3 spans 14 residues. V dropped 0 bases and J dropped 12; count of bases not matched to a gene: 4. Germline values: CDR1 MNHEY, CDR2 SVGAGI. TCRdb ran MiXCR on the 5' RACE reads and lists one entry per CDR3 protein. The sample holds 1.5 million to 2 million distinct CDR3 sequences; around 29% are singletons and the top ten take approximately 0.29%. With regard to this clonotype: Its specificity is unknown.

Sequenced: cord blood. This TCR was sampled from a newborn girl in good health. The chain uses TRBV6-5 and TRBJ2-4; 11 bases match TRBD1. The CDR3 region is CASSYSPDRGRQYF. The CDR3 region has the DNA TGTGCCAGCAGTTACTCCCCGGACAGGGGGCGTCAGTACTTC.